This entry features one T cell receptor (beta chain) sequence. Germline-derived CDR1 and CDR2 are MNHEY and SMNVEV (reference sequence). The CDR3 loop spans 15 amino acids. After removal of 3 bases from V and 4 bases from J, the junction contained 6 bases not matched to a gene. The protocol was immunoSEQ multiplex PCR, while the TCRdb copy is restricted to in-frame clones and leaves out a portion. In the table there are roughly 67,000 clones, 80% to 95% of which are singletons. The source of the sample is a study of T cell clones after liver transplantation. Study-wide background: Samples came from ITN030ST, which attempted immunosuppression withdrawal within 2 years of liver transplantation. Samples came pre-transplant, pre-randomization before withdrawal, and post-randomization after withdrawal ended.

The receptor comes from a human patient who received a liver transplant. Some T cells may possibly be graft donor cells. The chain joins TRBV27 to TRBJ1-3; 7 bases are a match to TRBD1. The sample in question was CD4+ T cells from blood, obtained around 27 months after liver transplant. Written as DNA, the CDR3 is TGTGCCAGCAGTTTGCGCAGGGGGATAGGAAACACCATATATTTT. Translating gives CASSLRRGIGNTIYF.